This T cell receptor beta chain is drawn from a study of CD8+ T cells in alopecia areata. The treatment is: oral pan-JAK inhibitor, 5-10 mg twice daily. Extracted RNA was reverse transcribed into cDNA, the sequencing template. Data came from immunoSEQ multiplex PCR; TCRdb stores just in-frame clones and leaves some out. The repertoire holds 190,000 or so clones, with more than 45% as singletons. CDR3 length: 13 residues. Per germline, CDR1 KGHSH and CDR2 LQKENI. With V trimmed by 6 bases and J by 8 bases, 8 bases remained unmatched. This clone turned up a few times. This receptor was taken from a human donor with alopecia areata. This chain connects TRBV18 to TRBJ1-2; 8 bases line up with TRBD1. The sample was CD4+ T cells sorted from blood, taken at week 24, from a patient treated with tofacitinib. In DNA, the CDR3 is TGTGCCAGCTCGCGCGGACAGGGCGAAGGCTACACCTTC. It specifies CASSRGQGEGYTF.